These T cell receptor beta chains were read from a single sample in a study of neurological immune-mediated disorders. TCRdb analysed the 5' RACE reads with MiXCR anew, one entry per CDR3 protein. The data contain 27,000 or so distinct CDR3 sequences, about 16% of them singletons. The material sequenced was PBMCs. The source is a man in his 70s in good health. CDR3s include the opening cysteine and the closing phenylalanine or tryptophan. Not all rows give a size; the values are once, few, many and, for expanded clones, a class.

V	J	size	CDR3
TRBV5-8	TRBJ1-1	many	CASSLRTTLNEAFF
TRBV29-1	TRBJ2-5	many	CSVDSVGRIETQYF
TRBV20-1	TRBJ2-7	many	CSARDAGAGYEQYF
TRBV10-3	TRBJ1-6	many	CAISEGERGQGPLNSPLHF
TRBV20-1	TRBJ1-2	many	CSARGDREDYGYTF
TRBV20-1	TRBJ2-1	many	CSAGDRGSYNEQFF
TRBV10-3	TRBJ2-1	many	CAISVASGRQSEQFF
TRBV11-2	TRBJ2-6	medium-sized	CASSNVPLSGANVLTF
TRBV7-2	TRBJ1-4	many	CASSFGGGANEKLFF
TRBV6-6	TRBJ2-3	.	CASSYERVPDTQYF
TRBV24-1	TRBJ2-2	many	CATSELTGSPSIGTGELFF
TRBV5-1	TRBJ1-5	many	CASSDGQGGQPQHF
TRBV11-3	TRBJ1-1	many	CASKRAGNTEAFF
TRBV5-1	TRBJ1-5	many	CASSTGTGEPQHF
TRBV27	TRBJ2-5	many	CASSLGLAGRETQYF
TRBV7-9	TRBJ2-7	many	CASSTTGKSYEQYF
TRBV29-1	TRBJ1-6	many	CSVAGTGDSPLHF
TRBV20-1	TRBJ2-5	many	CSAYPGQQHQETQYF
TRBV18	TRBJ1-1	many	CASSPGTGLGAFF
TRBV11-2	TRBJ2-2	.	CASSLGPRGELFF
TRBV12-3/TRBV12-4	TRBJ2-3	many	CASSLRLAASTDTQYF
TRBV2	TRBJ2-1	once	CASSVSGGHNGQFF
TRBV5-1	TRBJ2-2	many	CASSPDRGLYTGELFF
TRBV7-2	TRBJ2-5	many	CASSFNKGAGETQYF
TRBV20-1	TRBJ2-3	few	CSARDRTGRLMRDTQYF
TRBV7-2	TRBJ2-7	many	CASSLRSGGSYEQYF
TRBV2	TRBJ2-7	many	CASSELASGGFMQYF
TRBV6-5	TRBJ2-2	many	CASSYDWRPGELFF
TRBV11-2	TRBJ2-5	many	CASSLRMGTGQETQYF
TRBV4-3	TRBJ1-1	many	CASSQGWVLNTEAFF
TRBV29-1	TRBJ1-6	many	CSVSQGADSPLHF
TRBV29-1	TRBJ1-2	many	CSGGGANYGYTF
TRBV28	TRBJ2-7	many	CASSLRGNNVLGEQYF
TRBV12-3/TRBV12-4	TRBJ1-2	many	CASSLLLMGSGYTF
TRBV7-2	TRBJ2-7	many	CASSSLGTGSEQYF
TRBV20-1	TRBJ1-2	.	CSADRFSNYGYTF
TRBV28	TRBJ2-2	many	CASSSVPGRGENTGELFF
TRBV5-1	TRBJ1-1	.	CASSLAGRTEAFF
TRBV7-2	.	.	CASSTASGSYEQYF
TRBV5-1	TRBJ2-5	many	CASSPARQGQETQYF
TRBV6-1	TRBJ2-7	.	CASSIRYSTHERYF